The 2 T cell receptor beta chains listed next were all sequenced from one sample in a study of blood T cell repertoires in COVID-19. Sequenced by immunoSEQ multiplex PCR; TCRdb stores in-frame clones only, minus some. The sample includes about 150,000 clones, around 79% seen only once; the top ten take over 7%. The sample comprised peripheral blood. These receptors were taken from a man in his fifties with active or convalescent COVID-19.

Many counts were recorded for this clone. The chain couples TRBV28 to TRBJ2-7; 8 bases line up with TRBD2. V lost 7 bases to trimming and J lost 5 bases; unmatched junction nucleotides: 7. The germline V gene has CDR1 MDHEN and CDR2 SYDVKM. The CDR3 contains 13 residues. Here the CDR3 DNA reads TGTGCCAGCAAGCGGGGGCGCGTCCACGAGCAGTACTTC. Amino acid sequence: CASKRGRVHEQYF.

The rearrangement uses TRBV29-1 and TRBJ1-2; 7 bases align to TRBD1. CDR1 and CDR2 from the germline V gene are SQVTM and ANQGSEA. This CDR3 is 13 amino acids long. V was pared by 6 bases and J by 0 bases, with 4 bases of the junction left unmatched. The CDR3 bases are TGCAGCGTCCGACAGGGACCTAACTATGGCTACACCTTC. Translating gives CSVRQGPNYGYTF.